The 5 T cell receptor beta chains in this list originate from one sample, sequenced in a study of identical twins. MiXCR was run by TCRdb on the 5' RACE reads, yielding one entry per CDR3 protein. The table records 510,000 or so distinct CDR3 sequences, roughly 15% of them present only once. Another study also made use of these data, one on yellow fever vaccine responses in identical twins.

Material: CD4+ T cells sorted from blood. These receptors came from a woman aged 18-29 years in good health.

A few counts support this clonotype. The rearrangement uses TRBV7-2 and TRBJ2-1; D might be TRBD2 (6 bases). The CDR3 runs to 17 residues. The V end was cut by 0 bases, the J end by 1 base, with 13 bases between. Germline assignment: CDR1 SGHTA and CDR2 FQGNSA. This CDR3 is CASSLAFGLNSYNEQFF. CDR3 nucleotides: TGTGCCAGCAGCTTAGCGTTCGGACTAAATTCCTACAATGAGCAGTTCTTC.

CDR3 coding DNA: TGTGCCAGCAGCTTATTTCGAGAGCAGTTCTTC. It specifies CASSLFREQFF. The genes are TRBV13 and TRBJ2-1; D uncertain. This CDR3 spans 11 amino acids. Trimming cost V 2 bases and J 10 bases, with 6 bases left between them. Germline lookup yields CDR1 PRHDT and CDR2 FYEKMQ (reference sequence).

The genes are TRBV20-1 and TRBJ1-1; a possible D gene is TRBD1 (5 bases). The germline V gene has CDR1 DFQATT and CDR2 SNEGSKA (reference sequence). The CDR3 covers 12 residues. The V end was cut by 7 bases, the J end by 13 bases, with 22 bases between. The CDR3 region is CSVPRVWGEDFF. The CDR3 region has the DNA TGCAGTGTTCCGAGGGTGTGGGGCGAGGATTTCTTT.

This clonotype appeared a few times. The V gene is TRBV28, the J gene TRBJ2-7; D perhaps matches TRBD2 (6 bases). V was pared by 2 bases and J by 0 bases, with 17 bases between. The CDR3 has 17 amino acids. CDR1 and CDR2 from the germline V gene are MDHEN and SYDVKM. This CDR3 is CASSLRDGGAFSYEQYV. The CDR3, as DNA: TGTGCCAGCAGTTTAAGGGACGGAGGGGCCTTCTCCTACGAGCAGTACGTC.

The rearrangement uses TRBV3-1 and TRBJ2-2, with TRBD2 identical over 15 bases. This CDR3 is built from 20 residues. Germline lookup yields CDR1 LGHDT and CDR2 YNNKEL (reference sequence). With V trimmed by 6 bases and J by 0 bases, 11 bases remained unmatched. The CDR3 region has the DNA TGTGCCAGCAGTCTGGAGTCCGGGACTAGCGGGAGGACGAACACCGGGGAGCTGTTTTTT. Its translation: CASSLESGTSGRTNTGELFF.